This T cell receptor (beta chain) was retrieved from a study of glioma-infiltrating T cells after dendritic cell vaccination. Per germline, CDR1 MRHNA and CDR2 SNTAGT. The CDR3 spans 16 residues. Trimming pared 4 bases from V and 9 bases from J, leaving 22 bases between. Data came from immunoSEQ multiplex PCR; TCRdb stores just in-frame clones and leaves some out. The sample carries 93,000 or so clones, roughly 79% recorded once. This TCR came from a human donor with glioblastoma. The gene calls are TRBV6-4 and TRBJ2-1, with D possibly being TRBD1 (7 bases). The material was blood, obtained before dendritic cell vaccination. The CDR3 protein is CASSGGRGAFIGEQFF. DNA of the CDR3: TGTGCCAGCAGTGGGGGCAGGGGGGCATTTATCGGTGAGCAGTTCTTC.